This record covers a single TCR beta chain. Its cognate antigen is unknown. This record comes from a study of shared clonotypes between healthy human individuals. The overall study: Per donor, three plates held CD4 naive cells, three held CD4 memory, two held CD8 naive and one held CD8 memory.

CDR1 MGHDK and CDR2 SYGVNS come from the germline V gene. Trimming took off 3 bases at V and 3 bases at J, with 11 bases between the two ends. The CDR3 runs to 15 residues. Some clones are missing from TCRdb's copy, which holds only in-frame ones; the method was immunoSEQ multiplex PCR. The sample has under 600,000 clones; roughly 98% are singletons. The naive CD8 subset, CD45RO-negative cells positively selected for CCR7, excluded terminally differentiated effector memory CD45RA+ cells. Whole-study findings and limits: The study sampled only blood, and tissue repertoires likely differ.

The sample consisted of naive CD8+ T cells sorted from blood. This chain joins TRBV25-1 and TRBJ2-2; D is possibly TRBD2 (5 bases). The TCR originated in a man aged 30 to 39 in good health. CDR3 loop: CASSDYEGYTGELFF. CDR3 in DNA: TGTGCCAGCAGTGATTATGAGGGTTACACCGGGGAGCTGTTTTTT. The entire variable domain, with the rest obtained from reference TRBV25-1 and TRBJ2-2, is as follows: EADIYQTPRYLVIGTGKKITLECSQTMGHDKMYWYQQDPGMELHLIHYSYGVNSTEKGDLSSESTVSRIRTEHFPLTLESARPSHTSQYLCASSDYEGYTGELFFGEGSRLTVL.